The 25 T cell receptor beta chains given below trace back to one sample, sequenced in a study of T cell responses to AZD1222 COVID-19 vaccine. The method was immunoSEQ multiplex PCR; TCRdb's version includes in-frame clones alone and lacks a portion of them. Of 150,000 or so clones in the sample, approximately 90% were seen once. The sequencing here drew on peripheral blood, taken on day 0 of AZD1222 vaccination. Source of these receptors: an adult in good health.

This sequence joins TRBV9 and TRBJ2-5, with 15 positions matching TRBD2. The CDR3 consists of 17 residues. The trim removed 2 bases at V and 2 bases at J, leaving 4 bases unmatched. The germline gives CDR1 SGDLS, CDR2 YYNGEE. Here the CDR3 reads CASSVGTSGGKQETQYF. The CDR3 DNA reads TGTGCCAGCAGCGTTGGGACTAGCGGGGGGAAACAAGAGACCCAGTACTTC. Full variable domain (outside the CDR3, taken from reference TRBV9 and TRBJ2-5): DSGVTQTPKHLITATGQRVTLRCSPRSGDLSVYWYQQSLDQGLQFLIQYYNGEERAKGNILERFSAQQFPDLHSELNLSSLELGDSALYFCASSVGTSGGKQETQYFGPGTRLLVL.

The V and J genes are TRBV19 and TRBJ1-6; D is possibly TRBD1 (5 bases). Germline V gives CDR1 LNHDA, CDR2 SQIVND (reference sequence). The CDR3 is made up of 14 amino acids. The V end was cut by 7 bases, the J end by 10 bases, with 17 bases between. The CDR3 protein is CASMTPGTGSPLHF. The CDR3 DNA reads TGTGCCAGTATGACCCCAGGGACGGGGTCACCCCTCCACTTT.

The V and J genes are TRBV20-1 and TRBJ1-1; D remains ambiguous. Trimming took 6 bases from V and 6 from J, leaving 8 bases between them. Germline V gene data show CDR1 as DFQATT and CDR2 as SNEGSKA (reference sequence). CDR3 length equals 10 residues. The CDR3 coding sequence is TGCAGTGCACCTGCCCCTGAAGCTTTCTTT. The encoded protein is CSAPAPEAFF.

The V gene is TRBV18, the J gene TRBJ1-6; tentative D call: TRBD1 (5 bases). V was pared by 3 bases and J by 5 bases, with 11 bases between. The CDR3 extends over 15 amino acids. Germline CDR1 reads KGHSH; CDR2 reads LQKENI. The CDR3 region is CASSPPGGNNSPLHF. The CDR3 DNA follows: TGTGCCAGCTCACCGCCCGGGGGTAATAATTCACCCCTCCACTTT.

The chain has TRBV5-1 and TRBJ2-7, with a possible D match to TRBD1 (6 bases). Looked up from germline, CDR1 is SGHRS and CDR2 is YFSETQ. Between the trimmed V and J ends, which lost 1 base and 2 bases, there was a span of 19 bases. This CDR3 is built from 17 residues. CDR3 nucleotide sequence: TGCGCCAGCAGCTTGTCGCCCACAGGGCGCCGAACCTACGAGCAGTACTTC. The encoded protein is CASSLSPTGRRTYEQYF.

This clone showed up just once. The chain joins TRBV4-1 to TRBJ1-3; D unresolved. This CDR3 is built from 16 residues. V was shortened by 2 bases and J by 0 bases, with 11 bases between the two germline ends. CDR1 is MGHRA, CDR2 YSYEKL, per germline. The CDR3 DNA reads TGCGCCAGCAGCCAACGTGACGGTTACTCTGGAAACACCATATATTTT. It encodes CASSQRDGYSGNTIYF.

This sequence joins TRBV7-6 and TRBJ1-5, with TRBD1 identical over 7 bases. The V gene's germline CDR1 is SGHVS and CDR2 FNYEAQ. Trimming at V came to 5 bases and at J to 5 bases, leaving 3 bases not matched to a gene. CDR3 length: 13 amino acids. The CDR3 sequence: CASSADRDQPQHF. The CDR3 DNA reads as TGTGCCAGCAGCGCTGACAGGGATCAGCCCCAGCATTTT.

The chain couples TRBV6-2 or TRBV6-3 to TRBJ2-1, with D perhaps matching TRBD1 or TRBD2 (6 bases each). The CDR3 runs 17 residues. The V gene's germline CDR1 is MNHEY and CDR2 SVGEGT. V lost 4 bases, J lost 7 bases, and 23 bases lay in between. CDR3 in DNA: TGTGCCAGCAGTTCCCGTTGGGGGGCCCGCCCTGAGAATGAGCAGTTCTTC. Translated, it gives CASSSRWGARPENEQFF.

The chain links TRBV4-3 to TRBJ2-1, with D maybe TRBD1 (6 bases). This CDR3 is built from 16 residues. The V gene's germline CDR1 is LGHNA and CDR2 YSLEER. Trimming removed 0 bases at V and 10 bases at J, with 19 bases between. In DNA, the CDR3 is TGCGCCAGCAGCCAAGACTGGGGGAATAGGCAGGGGGAGCAGTTCTTC. Translating it yields CASSQDWGNRQGEQFF.

V is TRBV5-1 and J is TRBJ2-7; D remains ambiguous. Germline CDR1 and CDR2: SGHRS and YFSETQ. The CDR3 has 15 residues. The V end was cut by 4 bases, the J end by 0 bases, with 14 bases between. DNA for the CDR3: TGCGCCAGCAGCATCGACCCTGCGGCCTCCTACGAGCAGTACTTC. Protein product: CASSIDPAASYEQYF.

This chain joins TRBV7-2 and TRBJ1-2, with a tentative D call TRBD1 (6 bases). Germline CDR1 is SGHTA and CDR2 is FQGNSA. The V end lost 5 bases, the J end lost 2 bases, and 12 bases lay between the germline ends. This CDR3 has 14 amino acids. The CDR3: CASSRTDQNYGYTF. The DNA for the CDR3 is TGTGCCAGCAGCCGGACAGACCAAAACTATGGCTACACCTTC.

This chain links TRBV19 with TRBJ1-6; TRBD1 aligns across 8 bases. CDR3 length: 14 residues. The germline V gene encodes CDR1 LNHDA and CDR2 SQIVND (reference sequence). With 6 bases clipped from V and 7 bases from J, the junction kept 5 bases outside the gene matches. CDR3 nucleotides: TGTGCCAGTAGCACCACAGGGGGGAATTCACCCCTCCACTTT. This codes for CASSTTGGNSPLHF.

The V call is TRBV19, the J call TRBJ1-6; D is perhaps TRBD1 (5 bases). The CDR3 runs to 15 residues. CDR1 and CDR2 from the germline V gene are LNHDA and SQIVND (reference sequence). V lost 7 bases, J lost 7 bases, and 17 bases lay in between. CDR3 protein: CASTAGGQGNSPLHF. The CDR3 DNA sequence: TGTGCCAGTACCGCCGGAGGGCAGGGCAATTCACCCCTCCACTTT. The full variable domain, its missing parts supplied by reference TRBV19 and TRBJ1-6, is DGGITQSPKYLFRKEGQNVTLSCEQNLNHDAMYWYRQDPGQGLRLIYYSQIVNDFQKGDIAEGYSVSREKKESFPLTVTSAQKNPTAFYLCASTAGGQGNSPLHFGNGTRLTVT.

The table lists this clone with a count of one. The genes are TRBV7-2 and TRBJ1-5; possible D gene TRBD1, 5 bases. Germline V CDR1 and CDR2: SGHTA, FQGNSA. This CDR3 contains 13 residues. V gave up 5 bases and J gave up 7 bases, with 12 bases separating them. The CDR3 loop reads CASSLGTVQPQHF. Written as DNA, the CDR3 is TGTGCCAGCAGCCTCGGGACGGTCCAGCCCCAGCATTTT.

This CDR3 is CASSRPNTEAFF. The CDR3 coding sequence is TGTGCCAGCAGCCGGCCGAACACTGAAGCTTTCTTT. The rearrangement joins TRBV6-2 or TRBV6-3 to TRBJ1-1; D uncertain. Germline values: CDR1 MNHEY, CDR2 SVGEGT. Trimming stripped 6 bases from V and 1 base from J, with 6 bases between. The CDR3 totals 12 residues.

V usage is TRBV18 and J usage is TRBJ1-5; the D gene is possibly TRBD1 (5 bases). V was cut by 3 bases and J by 5 bases, with 20 bases left in between. Germline V gene sequence: CDR1 KGHSH, CDR2 LQKENI. The CDR3 contains 17 residues. The CDR3 protein is CASSPKYSSTGDQPQHF. DNA for the CDR3: TGTGCCAGCTCACCCAAATATAGTTCTACGGGGGATCAGCCCCAGCATTTT.

The CDR3 spells CASSLSGVNTGELFF. The CDR3 DNA follows: TGTGCCAGCAGTTTAAGCGGGGTGAACACCGGGGAGCTGTTTTTT. The rearrangement links TRBV27 to TRBJ2-2, with 7 positions matching TRBD2. Germline V gene data show CDR1 as MNHEY and CDR2 as SMNVEV (reference sequence). With V trimmed by 2 bases and J by 1 base, 1 base remained unmatched. This CDR3 has 15 residues.

The rearrangement links TRBV6-4 to TRBJ1-5; TRBD1 agrees at 10 bases. There are 13 residues in the CDR3. Germline trimming cut 8 bases from V and 7 bases from J; bases unmatched to any gene: 5. CDR1 is MRHNA, CDR2 SNTAGT, per germline. The CDR3 reads CASRQGAGQPQHF. Here the CDR3 DNA reads TGTGCCAGCCGACAGGGGGCGGGCCAGCCCCAGCATTTT.

The chain is built from TRBV19 and TRBJ2-7; the match to TRBD2 covers 10 bases. Trimming at V came to 3 bases and at J to 5 bases, leaving 1 base not matched to a gene. This CDR3 is 13 amino acids long. Germline assignment: CDR1 LNHDA and CDR2 SQIVND (reference sequence). The CDR3 region has the DNA TGTGCCAGTAGTATTCTAGCGGGGGACGAGCAGTACTTC. Translation gives CASSILAGDEQYF.

This sequence joins TRBV6-5 and TRBJ2-3, with a tentative D call TRBD2 (5 bases). The CDR3 is made up of 15 amino acids. V was shortened by 7 bases and J by 0 bases, with 14 bases between the two germline ends. Germline CDR1 reads MNHEY; CDR2 reads SVGAGI. CDR3 sequence: CASTDHSGSTDTQYF. In nucleotides, the CDR3 is TGTGCCAGCACCGACCATTCGGGGAGCACAGATACGCAGTATTTT.

The gene calls are TRBV4-1 and TRBJ2-7; TRBD1 is a possible D gene (6 bases). V gave up 4 bases and J gave up 3 bases, with 13 bases separating them. CDR1 and CDR2 (germline): MGHRA, YSYEKL. The CDR3 spans 14 residues. The DNA of the CDR3 is TGCGCCAGCAGCCGTAGACAGGTGGACTACGAGCAGTACTTC. Amino acid sequence: CASSRRQVDYEQYF.

The V gene is TRBV6-5, the J gene TRBJ2-7; perhaps TRBD1 as D (6 bases). The CDR3 length is 12 residues. The ends were cut back, 8 bases at V and 3 bases at J, with 11 bases in the middle. CDR1 and CDR2 (germline): MNHEY, SVGAGI. The chain's CDR3 is CASDIGGYEQYF. CDR3 DNA sequence: TGTGCCAGCGATATAGGGGGCTACGAGCAGTACTTC.

The chain joins TRBV6-2 or TRBV6-3 to TRBJ1-2; D uncertain. Germline lookup yields CDR1 MNHEY and CDR2 SVGEGT. Between the trimmed V and J ends, which lost 5 bases and 8 bases, there was a span of 15 bases. CDR3 length: 13 residues. CDR3: CASSPWASGGYTF. CDR3 bases: TGTGCCAGCAGTCCCTGGGCCAGCGGGGGCTACACCTTC.

This rearrangement joins TRBV7-8 to TRBJ1-6; D not resolved. Germline V gene data show CDR1 as SGHVS and CDR2 as FQNEAQ. Trimming stripped 3 bases from V and 3 bases from J, with 12 bases between. CDR3 length: 16 amino acids. The CDR3 reads CASSFATMDYNSPLHF. CDR3 nucleotides: TGTGCCAGCAGCTTCGCGACAATGGACTATAATTCACCCCTCCACTTT.

This rearrangement joins TRBV25-1 to TRBJ2-5; a possible D gene is TRBD1 (5 bases). CDR3 length: 14 amino acids. Trimming shortened V by 0 bases and J by 4 bases, and 9 bases separated the two germline ends. In germline, CDR1 is MGHDK, CDR2 SYGVNS. The chain's CDR3 is CASSEYVTGETQYF. The DNA of the CDR3 is TGTGCCAGCAGTGAATATGTCACAGGAGAGACCCAGTACTTC.